A selection of T cell receptor beta chains follows, all from one sample in a study of T cell clonotyping in hematopoietic cell transplantation. Sequenced by immunoSEQ multiplex PCR; TCRdb stores in-frame clones only, minus some. The sample includes approximately 70,000 clones, around 94% of them seen just once. The sequencing sample was made of peripheral blood mononuclear cells. These receptors came from a middle-aged man in good health. Some clones in this sample may be carry-over from other donors' samples. Each CDR3 is given without its conserved first and last residue.

CDR3 | J | V
ASSISGPPAPNTEAF | TRBJ1-1 | TRBV19
ATRPRANYGYT | TRBJ1-2 | TRBV28
ASSQSWGQRPYEQY | TRBJ2-7 | TRBV23-1
ASSQNTGATNEKLF | TRBJ1-4 | TRBV4-2
ASSSGDRNQPQH | TRBJ1-5 | TRBV27
ASSWGLAGRETQY | TRBJ2-5 | TRBV5-1
ASSQGTELVETQY | TRBJ2-5 | TRBV4-1
ASSPGLAGAYEQY | TRBJ2-7 | TRBV4-3
ASSLSGWEKLF | TRBJ1-4 | TRBV28
ASSLVGGGTDTQY | TRBJ2-3 | TRBV11-2
ASRIGEAGELF | TRBJ2-2 | TRBV6-1
ASRFRDNQPQH | TRBJ1-5 | TRBV5-1
AWNRAGTGGSTDTQY | TRBJ2-3 | TRBV30
ASYRGLNTEAF | TRBJ1-1 | TRBV6-1
ASSQNSDQPQH | TRBJ1-5 | TRBV4-2
ASSQGGGLETYEQY | TRBJ2-7 | TRBV4-3
ASSLVTGDLTEAF | TRBJ1-1 | TRBV7-9